The clone carrying this T cell receptor beta chain was found a few times. Its antigen is not identified. CDR3 length: 15 amino acids. With 6 bases clipped from V and 1 base from J, the junction kept 4 bases outside the gene matches. Germline V gives CDR1 WSHSY, CDR2 SAAADI. The data were taken from a study of human T cells and chemical hapten exposure. Study information: Diagnoses of alopecia areata, totalis or universalis occurred in mostly female patients. Study results and caveats: Given that the donors had alopecia, their immune response may differ from that seen in healthy people.

MiXCR, run by TCRdb on the RACE reads, gives a single entry per CDR3 protein. The data show 30,000 to 40,000 distinct CDR3 sequences, just under 6.5% seen once. As for time point: patch test 1, 2 weeks after DPC sensitization. Treatment here: therapeutic diphenylcyclopropenone sensitization with weekly scalp DPC. Unfractionated whole blood served as the source for total RNA extraction. Staff drew blood before applying each patch test. The genes are TRBV10-2 and TRBJ2-3, with 10 nucleotides matching TRBD2. The sample consisted of whole blood, taken in connection with sensitization to the hapten diphenylcyclopropenone (DPC). The TCR comes from a woman in her 30s with alopecia areata. Some clones in this sample may be carry-over from other donors' samples. The CDR3 protein is CASSVTSGGTDTQYF. CDR3 coding DNA: TGCGCCAGCAGCGTTACTAGCGGGGGCACAGATACGCAGTATTTT.